This T cell receptor beta chain comes out of a study of shared clonotypes between healthy human individuals. General study results and limits: Sampling was confined to blood; repertoires within tissues likely differ.

After removal of 3 bases from V and 0 bases from J, the junction contained 5 bases not matched to a gene. The CDR3 is 15 residues long. Germline values: CDR1 GTSNPN, CDR2 SVGIG (reference sequence). A remark on this clone: The antigen is unknown. This clone may be a read error of a much larger clone one base away. The same CDR3 arises from other DNA sequences in this sample as well.

Using immunoSEQ multiplex PCR, the repertoire was profiled, and TCRdb retains in-frame clones only, with some absent. The table records under 600,000 clones, roughly 72% of them present only once. V usage is TRBV30 and J usage is TRBJ2-1; TRBD1 agrees at 7 bases. The clonotype was recovered from a woman aged 40 to 50 in good health. Some clones in this sample may be carry-over from other donors' samples. The sample comprised PBMCs. The DNA of the CDR3 is TGTGCCTGGAGGCTGTCAGGGGGCTCCTACAATGAGCAGTTCTTC. Encoded protein: CAWRLSGGSYNEQFF.